This T cell receptor beta chain stems from a study of blood T cell repertoires in COVID-19. Authors' data handling: From reference gene primer amplification, estimates of nucleated cell counts were derived. TCRdb's copy holds only in-frame clones and misses some; the assay was immunoSEQ multiplex PCR. V and J calls and clone size are as listed in that table; D and trimming were resolved from the DNA. The sample carries some 190,000 clones, around nine tenths recorded once. Trimming removed 4 bases from V and 1 base from J, with 12 bases in between. The CDR3 is 15 amino acids. Germline V gene lookup returns CDR1 WNHNN and CDR2 SYGVQD (reference sequence). This clone was observed once.

The sequenced material came from peripheral blood. The chain carries TRBV10-1 and TRBJ2-3, with TRBD1 as a possible D gene (6 bases). The TCR sequence derives from a young man with acute or convalescent COVID-19. CDR3 DNA: TGCGCCAGCAGTGCTAGACAGGACCGCACAGATACGCAGTATTTT. Protein sequence: CASSARQDRTDTQYF.